The present T cell receptor (beta chain) was sequenced within a study of blood T cells in healthy people across ages (dated by TCRdb to about 2015). In the study overall: Template switching captured roughly one uniquely barcoded TCR beta cDNA molecule per two T cells in model experiments. To track age-related changes in TCR beta repertoire diversity, the study relied on deep sequencing normalized with unique cDNA molecular identifiers. Donors were grouped into four age groups: young (average approximately 15 years), middle-aged (roughly 37), aged (roughly 62) and long-lived (about 90). To avoid experimental bias, donors of different ages were randomly spread across the sequencing lanes. Using the same blood draw, the study looked at two additional independent replicas of 1 million unique cDNA reads for two donors, one aged 18 to 30 and the other aged 80 or older. What the authors observed across the whole study: Bulk unsorted PBMC profiling prevented conclusive comparison of naive and antigen-experienced compartments. Compared with the aged group, more naive CD4+ T cells, fewer expanded clones and increased TCR diversity were shown by the long-lived group, suggesting age selection. The CMV infection status of donors was not known, potentially confounding age-related changes in expanded clonotypes. Estimates of total diversity based on one million sequenced T cells were regarded as lower bounds and as underestimates. There was a strong correlation between observed TCR beta diversity and the percentage of naive T cells measured by flow cytometry. As age increased, observed TCR beta diversity per million T cells dropped in a roughly linear way, and a significant reduction was already evident by age about 36.

CDR1 MNHEY and CDR2 SMNVEV were looked up in the germline V gene (reference sequence). V drops 6 bases and J drops 6 bases, leaving 18 bases in between. There are 15 amino acids in the CDR3, from cysteine to phenylalanine inclusive. The retained sequence is limited to the CDR3, 45 bases, with the frame set at the first base. A remark on this clonotype: What this receptor recognizes is not known. The input lacks base qualities; no much larger clone sits a single base away.

The library came from 5' RACE. Sequencing was carried out with an Illumina HiSeq 2500. A second PCR of roughly 7 to 11 cycles was performed with a sample-barcoded 5' primer and a J-beta primer mix. A unique molecular identifier was introduced onto each TCR beta cDNA molecule by a template-switch 5' adaptor carrying 12 random nucleotides. Each sample yielded at least 2.5 million CDR3-containing paired-end reads. All of the RNA was converted into first-strand cDNA using the Mint cDNA synthesis kit, with a TRBC-specific oligonucleotide serving as the primer. Following uracil-DNA glycosylase treatment, a first 18-cycle PCR with universal primers M1SS and BC2_uni_R was performed on all cDNA. Processing in the source paper ran as follows. Each sample was normalized by randomly selecting 1 million high-quality reads, each carrying a distinct molecular identifier. Reads with shared molecular identifiers were discarded instead of being binned into consensus sequences. CDR3 identification, clonotype clustering and error correction used MiTCR with a Q25 quality threshold and the strictest error-elimination algorithm. A nonparametric unseen species model using Euler transformation provided a lower-bound estimate of total TCR beta diversity. Using fastp at Q25 and MiXCR, TCRdb reprocessed the public reads and kept productive beta chains. Every entry covers one CDR3 protein and lists the most common genes and DNA from its rows. What appears here as the V and J calls and clone size reflects TCRdb's work, not the paper's. This sample is represented by 1 million to 1.2 million distinct CDR3 sequences; around two fifths of them were singletons. About 12% of the sample goes to the ten largest clones.

Systemically healthy Caucasian individuals from Russia, 39 in total and aged roughly 6 to 95 years, were included as donors. Each donor gave roughly 9 milliliters of peripheral blood, drawn into EDTA-treated Vacutainer tubes. Ficoll-Paque density-gradient centrifugation was used to isolate PBMCs, with at least 6 million per sample. Total RNA was extracted from PBMCs with Trizol reagent, with at least 5 micrograms obtained per sample. For every donor, flow cytometry on a PBMC aliquot measured the percentage of naive CD45RAhigh/CD27high T cells. This clonotype originated in a man between 18 and 29 years old in good health. The chain is encoded by TRBV27 joined to TRBJ2-1; tentative D gene TRBD2, with 6 bases matching. What was sequenced was blood. The DNA sequence follows: TGTGCCAGCAGCTACGGGGGAGATGGTCGCAATGAGCAGTTCTTC. Its translation is CASSYGGDGRNEQFF.